This T cell receptor (beta chain) originates from a study of CXCR3-negative and CXCR3-positive naive CD8 T cells. All TRB cDNA libraries came from 5' RACE performed with UMI labels. With the 5' RACE reads reprocessed, TCRdb shows one record per CDR3 protein and no DNA. The sample holds roughly 90,000 distinct CDR3 sequences. This clonotype was sampled from a human donor in good health. Some clones in this sample may be carry-over from other donors' samples. Sample: naive CXCR3- CD8+ T cells from blood. Subset specified: CD45RO-CCR7+CD27+CD95- naive CD8+ T cells lacking CXCR3 (TNR3-).

CDR3 loop: CSVEDHRGSYNEQFF. The chain uses TRBV29-1 and TRBJ2-1. Germline-derived CDR1 and CDR2 are SQVTM and ANQGSEA. The CDR3 consists of 15 residues.